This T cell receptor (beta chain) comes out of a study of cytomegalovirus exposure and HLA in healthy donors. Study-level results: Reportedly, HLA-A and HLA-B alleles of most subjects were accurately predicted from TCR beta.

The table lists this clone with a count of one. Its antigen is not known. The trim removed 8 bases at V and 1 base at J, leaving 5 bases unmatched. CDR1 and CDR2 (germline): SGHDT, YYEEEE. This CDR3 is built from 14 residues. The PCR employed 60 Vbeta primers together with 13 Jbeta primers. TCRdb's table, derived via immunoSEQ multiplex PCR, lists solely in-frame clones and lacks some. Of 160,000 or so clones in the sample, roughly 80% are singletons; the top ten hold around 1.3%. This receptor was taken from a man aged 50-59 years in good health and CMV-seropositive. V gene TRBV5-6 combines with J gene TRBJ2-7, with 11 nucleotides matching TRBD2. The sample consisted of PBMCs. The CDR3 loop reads CASSRLAGSYEQYF. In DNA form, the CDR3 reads TGTGCCAGTAGTAGACTAGCGGGATCCTACGAGCAGTACTTC.